The 24 T cell receptor beta chains below were found in one sample sequenced in a study of OX40 agonist ivuxolimab in advanced cancers. The repertoire was sequenced with immunoSEQ multiplex PCR; TCRdb's copy has only in-frame clones and lacks some. Of approximately 82,000 clones listed, over 75% are singletons. The source was CD4+ or CD8+ T cells sorted from blood, collected in a trial of the OX40 agonist ivuxolimab. These receptors all come from an adult with an advanced solid tumor such as melanoma, head and neck, liver or kidney cancer.

The rearrangement links TRBV5-1 to TRBJ2-1; tentatively, D is TRBD2 (5 bases). With 0 bases removed from V and 5 bases from J, the gap between germline ends came to 9 bases. Germline V gives CDR1 SGHRS, CDR2 YFSETQ. CDR3 length equals 14 residues. CDR3 protein: CASSLALAHNEQFF. The CDR3 coding sequence is TGCGCCAGCAGCTTGGCCCTAGCCCACAATGAGCAGTTCTTC.

The chain recombines TRBV27 with TRBJ1-2, with a tentative D call TRBD1 (5 bases). This CDR3 has 15 amino acids. The germline CDR1 and CDR2 sequences are MNHEY and SMNVEV (reference sequence). Trimming left V 4 bases short and J 11 bases short, with 23 bases between. This CDR3 reads CASSSNGRGGTAYTF. CDR3 DNA sequence: TGTGCCAGCAGTTCAAATGGACGGGGGGGTACAGCGTACACCTTC.

The chain carries TRBV9 and TRBJ2-2, with D hard to call. The CDR3 totals 16 residues. V dropped 4 bases and J dropped 6 bases, with 19 bases sitting between them. CDR1 and CDR2 (germline): SGDLS, YYNGEE. CDR3 DNA: TGTGCCAGCAGCACCACCTCCGGCGCAATCCCCGGGGAGCTGTTTTTT. It yields the protein CASSTTSGAIPGELFF. Full variable domain (remainder filled in from reference TRBV9 and TRBJ2-2): DSGVTQTPKHLITATGQRVTLRCSPRSGDLSVYWYQQSLDQGLQFLIQYYNGEERAKGNILERFSAQQFPDLHSELNLSSLELGDSALYFCASSTTSGAIPGELFFGEGSRLTVL.

The V gene is TRBV4-2, the J gene TRBJ2-5, with TRBD2 matching over 8 bases. V trimming: 0 bases; J trimming: 5 bases; junction bases outside the gene matches: 8. The germline CDR1 and CDR2 sequences are LGHNA and YNFKEQ. CDR3 length: 16 amino acids. CDR3 in amino acids: CASSQDRVAGSETQYF. CDR3 nucleotides: TGTGCCAGCAGCCAAGATCGGGTAGCGGGATCCGAGACCCAGTACTTC.

The chain carries TRBV7-3 and TRBJ2-3; D remains ambiguous. The V and J ends lost 1 base and 4 bases respectively, with 9 bases between them. There are 14 residues in the CDR3. The germline V gene has CDR1 SGHTA and CDR2 FQGTGA. CDR3 nucleotides: TGTGCCAGCAGCTTAATTCCGGGCGCAGATACGCAGTATTTT. Its protein product is CASSLIPGADTQYF.

The chain uses TRBV29-1 and TRBJ1-2; 9 positions agree with TRBD1. The CDR3 is 13 residues long. Germline-derived CDR1 and CDR2 are SQVTM and ANQGSEA. After removal of 5 bases from V and 4 bases from J, the junction contained 5 bases not matched to a gene. The CDR3 reads CSVSGTGTYGYTF. CDR3 DNA: TGCAGCGTTTCCGGGACAGGGACCTATGGCTACACCTTC. Combining the CDR3 with reference TRBV29-1 and TRBJ1-2 gives the whole variable domain SAVISQKPSRDICQRGTSLTIQCQVDSQVTMMFWYRQQPGQSLTLIATANQGSEATYESGFVIDKFPISRPNLTFSTLTVSNMSPEDSSIYLCSVSGTGTYGYTFGSGTRLTVV.

The chain links TRBV25-1 to TRBJ1-2; a possible D gene is TRBD1 (5 bases). This CDR3 comprises 13 residues. In germline, CDR1 is MGHDK, CDR2 SYGVNS. V lost 3 bases and J lost 5, with 10 bases in between. For the CDR3, the DNA is TGTGCCAGCAGTGACGACAGTACATATGGCTACACCTTC. It encodes CASSDDSTYGYTF.

This sequence joins TRBV4-2 and TRBJ2-1; possible D gene TRBD2, 6 bases. Trimming removed 0 bases at V and 9 bases at J, with 18 bases between. Germline V gene lookup returns CDR1 LGHNA and CDR2 YNFKEQ. This CDR3 is 16 amino acids long. The CDR3 region is CASSQEGELASTEQFF. CDR3 DNA sequence: TGTGCCAGCAGCCAAGAAGGAGAACTAGCCAGTACTGAGCAGTTCTTC.

V and J are TRBV7-3 and TRBJ1-1; D is perhaps TRBD1 (5 bases). CDR1 SGHTA and CDR2 FQGTGA come from the germline V gene. The length of the CDR3 is 15 residues. Trimming removed 5 bases from V and 1 base from J, with 14 bases in between. Here the CDR3 reads CASSPMGPTNTEAFF. CDR3 DNA: TGTGCCAGCAGCCCAATGGGACCGACGAACACTGAAGCTTTCTTT.

The chain carries TRBV29-1 and TRBJ2-2; D is undetermined. The germline CDR1 and CDR2 sequences are SQVTM and ANQGSEA. This CDR3 has 14 residues. V lost 0 bases and J 5 bases, leaving 10 bases between the germline ends. The CDR3 sequence is CSVEDNGGTGELFF. The CDR3 DNA is TGCAGCGTTGAAGATAACGGTGGGACCGGGGAGCTGTTTTTT.

The V gene is TRBV14, the J gene TRBJ2-1, with D perhaps TRBD2 (6 bases). Trimming stripped 3 bases from V and 2 bases from J, with 17 bases between. CDR1 and CDR2 from the germline V gene are SGHDN and FVKESK. The CDR3 consists of 17 residues. CDR3 loop: CASSQGGSIWAYNEQFF. The CDR3 region has the DNA TGTGCCAGCAGCCAGGGGGGATCTATATGGGCCTACAATGAGCAGTTCTTC. The whole variable domain, remainder taken from reference TRBV14 and TRBJ2-1, is EAGVTQFPSHSVIEKGQTVTLRCDPISGHDNLYWYRRVMGKEIKFLLHFVKESKQDESGMPNNRFLAERTGGTYSTLKVQPAELEDSGVYFCASSQGGSIWAYNEQFFGPGTRLTVL.

The chain recombines TRBV5-4 with TRBJ2-3; 7 bases are a match to TRBD2. The CDR3 sequence is 15 residues long. Germline V gene data show CDR1 as SGHNT and CDR2 as YYREEE (reference sequence). J was trimmed by 4 bases and V by 2 bases; bases with no gene match: 7. The CDR3 protein is CASSFGGSGADTQYF. The DNA for the CDR3 is TGTGCCAGCAGCTTTGGCGGGAGTGGTGCAGATACGCAGTATTTT. Full variable domain (missing parts from reference TRBV5-4 and TRBJ2-3): ETGVTQSPTHLIKTRGQQVTLRCSSQSGHNTVSWYQQALGQGPQFIFQYYREEENGRGNFPPRFSGLQFPNYSSELNVNALELDDSALYLCASSFGGSGADTQYFGPGTRLTVL.

The chain's CDR3 is CASSSQTTSADTQYF. The CDR3 DNA sequence: TGTGCCAGCAGCTCCCAGACAACTAGCGCAGATACGCAGTATTTT. The chain couples TRBV9 to TRBJ2-3; 7 bases line up with TRBD2. Germline CDR1 reads SGDLS; CDR2 reads YYNGEE. V was pared by 4 bases and J by 4 bases, with 9 bases of the junction left unmatched. The CDR3 sequence is 15 residues long. The full variable domain, with the rest looked up from reference TRBV9 and TRBJ2-3, is DSGVTQTPKHLITATGQRVTLRCSPRSGDLSVYWYQQSLDQGLQFLIQYYNGEERAKGNILERFSAQQFPDLHSELNLSSLELGDSALYFCASSSQTTSADTQYFGPGTRLTVL.

This chain uses TRBV27 with TRBJ2-1; 13 nucleotides line up with TRBD2. CDR1 and CDR2 (germline): MNHEY, SMNVEV (reference sequence). The CDR3 length is 17 residues. Trimming took 6 bases from V and 7 from J; bases not matched to a gene: 12. The CDR3 sequence is CASSKPPPGLAGNEQFF. The CDR3 coding sequence is TGTGCCAGCAGCAAACCCCCCCCGGGACTAGCGGGGAATGAGCAGTTCTTC.

The V call is TRBV6-6, the J call TRBJ2-1; D possibly corresponds to TRBD2 (5 bases). V was trimmed by 6 bases and J by 0 bases, leaving 12 bases between them. This CDR3 has 15 residues. The germline gives CDR1 MNHNY, CDR2 SVGAGI (reference sequence). This CDR3 reads CASSRGAPSYNEQFF. The CDR3 bases are TGTGCCAGCAGCCGGGGTGCGCCCTCCTACAATGAGCAGTTCTTC.

V and J are TRBV4-1 and TRBJ2-1, with 8 nucleotides matching TRBD2. V lost 5 bases to trimming and J lost 8 bases; unmatched junction nucleotides: 5. The germline V gene encodes CDR1 MGHRA and CDR2 YSYEKL. The CDR3 runs to 13 residues. The CDR3 bases are TGCGCCAGCAGCAGGACTAGCCTAGATGAGCAGTTCTTC. Translating it yields CASSRTSLDEQFF.

The chain links TRBV18 to TRBJ2-3; no firm D call. The germline V and J ends were trimmed by 3 bases and 5 bases, with 12 bases remaining between them. Germline loops: CDR1 KGHSH, CDR2 LQKENI. This CDR3 spans 14 amino acids. The CDR3 bases are TGTGCCAGCTCACCCGTTACCGTCCGAGATACGCAGTATTTT. Translation gives CASSPVTVRDTQYF.

The chain combines TRBV28 with TRBJ2-3, with a possible D match to TRBD2 (5 bases). This CDR3 is built from 14 residues. Germline lookup yields CDR1 MDHEN and CDR2 SYDVKM. With 4 bases removed from V and 4 bases from J, the gap between germline ends came to 12 bases. In nucleotides, the CDR3 is TGTGCCAGCAGTTCACCCGCGGGCTCAGATACGCAGTATTTT. As protein: CASSSPAGSDTQYF.

The rearrangement joins TRBV13 to TRBJ2-3, with TRBD2 identical over 9 bases. The CDR3 length is 17 residues. Germline trimming cut 5 bases from V and 0 bases from J; bases unmatched to any gene: 9. CDR1 PRHDT and CDR2 FYEKMQ come from the germline V gene (reference sequence). This CDR3 reads CASSRKKLAGSTDTQYF. The CDR3 coding sequence is TGTGCCAGCAGCCGAAAGAAACTAGCGGGTAGCACAGATACGCAGTATTTT.

The rearrangement links TRBV11-2 to TRBJ2-3; no clear D gene. Germline assignment: CDR1 SGHAT and CDR2 FQNNGV. The V and J ends lost 5 bases and 8 bases respectively, with 11 bases between them. CDR3 length: 12 residues. The CDR3 bases are TGTGCCAGCAGCCCCCAGCAGAGTACGCAGTATTTT. Protein: CASSPQQSTQYF.

The V and J genes are TRBV25-1 and TRBJ1-5; no firm D call. Per the germline V gene, CDR1 is MGHDK and CDR2 is SYGVNS. The CDR3 has 16 residues. Trimming removed 2 bases at V and 3 bases at J, with 14 bases between. This CDR3 is CASSEATANPNQPQHF. DNA of the CDR3: TGTGCCAGCAGTGAAGCGACTGCGAATCCCAATCAGCCCCAGCATTTT.

This clone appeared a single time. The rearrangement links TRBV10-1 to TRBJ2-7, with TRBD2 matching 12 bases. The CDR3 has 16 residues. In germline, CDR1 is WNHNN, CDR2 SYGVQD (reference sequence). V lost 0 bases, J lost 9 bases, and 9 bases stayed unmatched. CDR3 residues: CASSESKLAGGSVQYF. The CDR3 coding sequence is TGCGCCAGCAGTGAGTCCAAACTAGCGGGAGGTTCTGTGCAGTACTTC.

The table lists this clone with a few counts. The chain recombines TRBV5-4 with TRBJ2-3; D gene unclear. Trimming shortened V by 2 bases and J by 1 base, and 11 bases separated the two germline ends. The CDR3 is 15 amino acids. Germline assignment: CDR1 SGHNT and CDR2 YYREEE (reference sequence). The CDR3 DNA sequence: TGTGCCAGCAGCTTTCCACTATCCGGCACAGATACGCAGTATTTT. Its translation: CASSFPLSGTDTQYF.

This clone was detected only a few times. The genes are TRBV4-1 and TRBJ2-5; D gene ambiguous. The length of the CDR3 is 14 residues. V shed 6 bases and J shed 5 bases, with 16 bases lying between them. Germline lookup yields CDR1 MGHRA and CDR2 YSYEKL. The CDR3 nucleotides read TGCGCCAGCAGTCAGGATTTGTTCTTGGAGACCCAGTACTTC. Protein sequence: CASSQDLFLETQYF.